This TCR beta chain was recovered during a study of lymphopenia after photon versus proton radiotherapy. CDR3 length: 15 residues. Trimming removed 4 bases at V and 4 bases at J, with 18 bases between. Germline-derived CDR1 and CDR2 are SGHRS and YFSETQ. On this clone itself: Its antigen remains unidentified.

The data were produced by immunoSEQ multiplex PCR, yet TCRdb's version contains in-frame clones alone and is incomplete. The table includes some 7,000 clones, more than 75% detected once. Findings of the study overall: Survival link was tested only in deceased patients; proton benefit remains a possibility. Oligoclonal CD8+ Temra expansion after nadir drove photon patients' diversity drop.

This receptor was obtained from a young man with gastric cancer. The rearrangement links TRBV5-1 to TRBJ2-7, with D unresolved. The sample was peripheral blood, taken from a patient treated with photon-based radiotherapy. The CDR3 sequence: CASSPRGTALYEQYF. The DNA of the CDR3 is TGCGCCAGCAGCCCCCGAGGCACGGCACTATACGAGCAGTACTTC.